The rows below give T cell receptor beta chains drawn from one sample of a study of T cells in Graves' hyperthyroidism and ophthalmopathy. TCRdb ran MiXCR on the multiplex PCR reads and lists one entry per CDR3 protein. The data contain some 500,000 distinct CDR3 sequences, approximately 15% of them seen just once; the ten biggest clones take up less than 20%. The sequencing sample was made of blood. The receptors stem from a woman between 18 and 29 years old with Graves' hyperthyroidism. CDR3s include the opening cysteine and the closing phenylalanine or tryptophan. A D gene is named only where the DNA matches it firmly. Some rows mark clone size as missing; the rest say once, few, many or name a class of expanded clone.

clone size: many
J gene: TRBJ2-7
D gene: TRBD1
V gene: TRBV19
CDR3 protein: CASSKGQGITFYEQYF
CDR3 DNA: TGTGCCAGTAGTAAGGGACAGGGAATAACTTTCTACGAGCAGTACTTC

clone size: many
J gene: TRBJ2-2
D gene: TRBD2
V gene: TRBV10-2
CDR3 protein: CASSETSGGRREYDTGELFF
CDR3 DNA: TGCGCCAGCAGTGAGACTAGCGGAGGGCGGAGAGAGTACGACACCGGGGAGCTGTTTTTT

clone size: many
J gene: TRBJ2-1
D gene: .
V gene: TRBV11-1
CDR3 protein: CASSDFRDNEQFF
CDR3 DNA: TGTGCCAGCAGCGACTTCCGTGACAATGAGCAGTTCTTC

clone size: many
J gene: TRBJ1-1
D gene: TRBD1
V gene: TRBV27
CDR3 protein: CASSPGTVGHTEAFF
CDR3 DNA: TGTGCCAGCAGCCCCGGGACAGTCGGTCACACTGAAGCTTTCTTT

clone size: .
J gene: TRBJ1-1
D gene: TRBD1
V gene: TRBV30
CDR3 protein: CAWSFRRQGLSEAFF
CDR3 DNA: TGTGCCTGGAGTTTCAGGCGACAGGGTCTCTCTGAAGCTTTCTTT

clone size: many
J gene: TRBJ2-7
D gene: TRBD2
V gene: TRBV20-1
CDR3 protein: CSPSGIRDEQYF
CDR3 DNA: TGCAGTCCTAGCGGGATTAGGGACGAGCAGTACTTC

clone size: many
J gene: TRBJ2-3
D gene: .
V gene: TRBV10-3
CDR3 protein: CAISESVGTDTQYF
CDR3 DNA: TGTGCCATCAGTGAGTCGGTTGGCACAGATACGCAGTATTTT

clone size: .
J gene: TRBJ2-2
D gene: TRBD1
V gene: TRBV6-4
CDR3 protein: CASSRDRVNTGELFF
CDR3 DNA: TGTGCCAGCAGCCGGGACAGGGTAAACACCGGGGAGCTGTTTTTT

clone size: many
J gene: TRBJ2-2
D gene: .
V gene: TRBV2
CDR3 protein: CASSRSGGELFF
CDR3 DNA: TGTGCCAGCAGCCGGTCTGGCGGGGAGCTGTTTTTT

clone size: many
J gene: TRBJ1-1
D gene: TRBD1
V gene: TRBV2
CDR3 protein: CAPWTGNDFSEAFF
CDR3 DNA: TGTGCCCCCTGGACAGGGAACGACTTCTCTGAAGCTTTCTTT

clone size: many
J gene: TRBJ1-2
D gene: .
V gene: TRBV12-3/TRBV12-4
CDR3 protein: CAQVGGPGYGYTF
CDR3 DNA: TGTGCGCAGGTCGGGGGGCCGGGCTATGGCTACACCTTC

clone size: .
J gene: TRBJ1-6
D gene: .
V gene: TRBV11-2
CDR3 protein: CASSRLTGYNSPLHF
CDR3 DNA: TGTGCCAGCAGCCGATTGACAGGCTATAATTCACCCCTCCACTTT

clone size: few
J gene: TRBJ2-1
D gene: TRBD2
V gene: TRBV27
CDR3 protein: CASSLFSGRWDEQFF
CDR3 DNA: TGTGCCAGCAGTTTATTTAGCGGGAGGTGGGATGAGCAGTTCTTC

clone size: many
J gene: TRBJ1-1
D gene: .
V gene: TRBV27
CDR3 protein: CASSWGDGAEAFF
CDR3 DNA: TGTGCCAGCAGTTGGGGGGATGGCGCTGAAGCTTTCTTT

clone size: .
J gene: TRBJ2-7
D gene: .
V gene: TRBV4-2
CDR3 protein: CASSSFLTDHEQYF
CDR3 DNA: TGTGCCAGCAGCAGTTTTCTAACGGACCACGAGCAGTACTTC

clone size: many
J gene: TRBJ1-1
D gene: .
V gene: TRBV27
CDR3 protein: CASSLSGGNTEAFF
CDR3 DNA: TGTGCCAGCAGTTTATCGGGCGGGAACACTGAAGCTTTCTTT

clone size: many
J gene: TRBJ2-5
D gene: TRBD1
V gene: TRBV29-1
CDR3 protein: CSVDTGASETQYF
CDR3 DNA: TGCAGCGTTGATACAGGGGCTTCGGAGACCCAGTACTTC

clone size: many
J gene: TRBJ2-7
D gene: TRBD2
V gene: TRBV28
CDR3 protein: CASSLVEREGYEQYF
CDR3 DNA: TGTGCCAGCAGTTTGGTGGAGCGGGAGGGGTACGAGCAGTACTTC

clone size: few
J gene: TRBJ2-5
D gene: TRBD1
V gene: TRBV7-8
CDR3 protein: CASSLSTGGLRETQYF
CDR3 DNA: TGTGCCAGCAGCTTATCGACAGGGGGATTGAGAGAGACCCAGTACTTC

clone size: many
J gene: TRBJ2-7
D gene: TRBD2
V gene: TRBV7-8
CDR3 protein: CASSLVAGNYEQYF
CDR3 DNA: TGTGCCAGCAGCTTAGTAGCGGGAAACTACGAGCAGTACTTC